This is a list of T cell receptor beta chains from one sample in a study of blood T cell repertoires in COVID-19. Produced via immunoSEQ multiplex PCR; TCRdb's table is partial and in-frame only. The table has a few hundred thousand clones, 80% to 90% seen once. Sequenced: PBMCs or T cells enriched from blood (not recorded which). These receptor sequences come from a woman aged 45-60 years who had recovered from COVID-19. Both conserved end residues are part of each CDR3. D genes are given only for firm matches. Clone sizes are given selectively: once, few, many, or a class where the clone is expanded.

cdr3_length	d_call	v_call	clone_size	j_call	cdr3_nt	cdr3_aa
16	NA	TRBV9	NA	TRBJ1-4	TGTGCCAGCAGCCCGGCGGCATATGCAACTAATGAAAAACTGTTTTTT	CASSPAAYATNEKLFF
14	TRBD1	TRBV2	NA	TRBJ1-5	TGTGCCAGCATCTGGGACAGGGGAGATCAGCCCCAGCATTTT	CASIWDRGDQPQHF
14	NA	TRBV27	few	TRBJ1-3	TGTGCCAGCAGTCAGGGGTTTTCTGGAAACACCATATATTTT	CASSQGFSGNTIYF
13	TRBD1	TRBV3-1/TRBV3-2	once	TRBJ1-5	TGTGCCAGCAGTACAGGGGGCAATCAGCCCCAGCATTTT	CASSTGGNQPQHF
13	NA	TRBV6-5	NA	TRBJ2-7	TGTGCCAGCAGGGAGATGGACTCCTACGAGCAGTACTTC	CASREMDSYEQYF
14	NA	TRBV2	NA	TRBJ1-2	TGTGCCAGCAGCCCGGGGGGGGTTGTCTATGGCTACACCTTC	CASSPGGVVYGYTF
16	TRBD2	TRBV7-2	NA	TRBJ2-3	TGTGCCAGCAGCTTCGCCGGGGGGGGTGGCACAGATACGCAGTATTTT	CASSFAGGGGTDTQYF
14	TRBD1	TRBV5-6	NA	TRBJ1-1	TGTGCCAGCAGCTTTACAGGGGTCTACACTGAAGCTTTCTTT	CASSFTGVYTEAFF
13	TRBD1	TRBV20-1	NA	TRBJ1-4	TGCAGTGCTAGTACAGGGGGGGATGAAAAACTGTTTTTT	CSASTGGDEKLFF
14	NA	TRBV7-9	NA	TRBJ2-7	TGTGCCAGCAGCTTAGATGTACTCTCCTACGAGCAGTACTTC	CASSLDVLSYEQYF
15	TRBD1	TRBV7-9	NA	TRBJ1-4	TGTGCCAGCAGCCAGCCAGGGGGCGGGGATGAAAAACTGTTTTTT	CASSQPGGGDEKLFF
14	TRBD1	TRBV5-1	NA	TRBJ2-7	TGCGCCAGCAGCTTGGCCAGGGGGCAAGGTGAGCAGTACTTC	CASSLARGQGEQYF
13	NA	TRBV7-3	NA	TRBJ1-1	TGTGCCAGCAGCACTACAAGGAACACTGAAGCTTTCTTT	CASSTTRNTEAFF
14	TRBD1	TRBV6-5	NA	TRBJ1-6	TGTGCCAGCAGTACAGGGGGCGGAAATTCACCCCTCCACTTT	CASSTGGGNSPLHF
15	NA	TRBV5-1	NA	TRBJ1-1	TGCGCCAGCAGCTTGGCATCGGGGAAGGGCACTGAAGCTTTCTTT	CASSLASGKGTEAFF
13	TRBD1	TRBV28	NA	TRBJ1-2	TGTGCCAGCAGTGAGGACAGGACCTATGGCTACACCTTC	CASSEDRTYGYTF
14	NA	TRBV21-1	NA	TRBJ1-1	TGTGCCAGCAGCAATTGGGACAGGGATACTGAAGCTTTCTTT	CASSNWDRDTEAFF
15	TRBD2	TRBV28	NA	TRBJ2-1	TGTGCCACCACCTGGGGAGCGGGAGGGGTCAATGAGCAGTTCTTC	CATTWGAGGVNEQFF
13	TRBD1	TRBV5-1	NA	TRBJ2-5	TGCGCCAGCAGCTGGAAGGGGGCAGAGACCCAGTACTTC	CASSWKGAETQYF
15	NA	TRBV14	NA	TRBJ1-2	TGTGCCAGCAGCCAAGGAAATCTCGTCGGCTATGGCTACACCTTC	CASSQGNLVGYGYTF
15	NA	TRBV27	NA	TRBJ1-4	TGTGCCAGCAGTTTAGCCGACAGGCCTAATGAAAAACTGTTTTTT	CASSLADRPNEKLFF